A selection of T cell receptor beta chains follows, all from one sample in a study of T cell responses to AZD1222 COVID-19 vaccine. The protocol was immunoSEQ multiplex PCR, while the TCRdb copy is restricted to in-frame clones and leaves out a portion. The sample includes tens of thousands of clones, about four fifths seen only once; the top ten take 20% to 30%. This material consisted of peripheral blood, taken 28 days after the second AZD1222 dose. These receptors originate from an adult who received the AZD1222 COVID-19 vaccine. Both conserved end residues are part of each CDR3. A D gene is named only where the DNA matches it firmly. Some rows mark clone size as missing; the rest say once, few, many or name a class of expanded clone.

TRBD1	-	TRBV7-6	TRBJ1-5	TGTGCCAGCAGCTTCCCATGCCGGGACAGGCCTCCCTTTAGCAATCAGCCCCAGCATTTT	CASSFPCRDRPPFSNQPQHF
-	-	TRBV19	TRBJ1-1	TGTGCCAGTAGTATTCATGCGGGGGTCGGCACTGAAGCTTTCTTT	CASSIHAGVGTEAFF
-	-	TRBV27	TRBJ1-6	TGTGCCAGCAGTTTAAATACAGGGAGCGGGAATTCACCCCTCCACTTT	CASSLNTGSGNSPLHF
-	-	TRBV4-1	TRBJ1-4	TGCGCCAGCAGCCCCCGGGAGTGGCAGAATGAAGAAAAACTGTTTTTT	CASSPREWQNEEKLFF
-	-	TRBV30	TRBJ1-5	TGTGCCTGGAATGCAGGGGTGGGGAGCAATCAGCCCCAGCATTTT	CAWNAGVGSNQPQHF
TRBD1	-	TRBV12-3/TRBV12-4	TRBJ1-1	TGTGCCAGCAATAACAGGGGAGGCACTGAAGCTTTCTTT	CASNNRGGTEAFF
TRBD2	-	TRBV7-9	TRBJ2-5	TGTGCCAGCAGCTTCGGAGCGGGAGGGCCCGAGACCCAGTACTTC	CASSFGAGGPETQYF
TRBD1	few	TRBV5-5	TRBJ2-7	TGTGCCAGCAGCTTAGGGGGACAGGGGCTGTCCGAGCAGTACTTC	CASSLGGQGLSEQYF
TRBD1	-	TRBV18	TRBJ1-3	TGTGCCAGCTCAGGGGGACAGGTTCTTGGAAACACCATATATTTT	CASSGGQVLGNTIYF
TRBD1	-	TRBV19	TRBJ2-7	TGTGCCAGTAGTATCGGGGGACAGGGGGGCTACGAGCAGTACTTC	CASSIGGQGGYEQYF
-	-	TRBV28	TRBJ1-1	TGTGCCTGTAGAGGGCCCCTTCTTCCTGAAGCTTTCTTT	CACRGPLLPEAFF
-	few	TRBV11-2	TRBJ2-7	TGTGCCAGCAGCTTAGAGGGGGACACCGCCTACGAGCAGTACTTC	CASSLEGDTAYEQYF
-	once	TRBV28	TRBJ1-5	TGTGCCAGCACAGGACATAATAGCAATCAGCCCCAGCATTTT	CASTGHNSNQPQHF
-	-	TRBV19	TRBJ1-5	TGTGCCAGTAGTATTCGGGGTAGCAATCAGCCCCAGCATTTT	CASSIRGSNQPQHF
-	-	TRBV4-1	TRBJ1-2	TGCGCCAGCAGCCAAGGGAGACAGTTGTATGGCTACACCTTC	CASSQGRQLYGYTF
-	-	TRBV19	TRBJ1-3	TGTGCCAGCCTTAGTGCGGGAAACACCATATATTTT	CASLSAGNTIYF
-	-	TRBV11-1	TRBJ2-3	TGTGCCAGCAGCCGGAAGGGAAACACAGATACGCAGTATTTT	CASSRKGNTDTQYF
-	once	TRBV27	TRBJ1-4	TGTGCCAGCAGTACACCGAGTCGCGAAAAACTGTTTTTT	CASSTPSREKLFF
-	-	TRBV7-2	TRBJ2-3	TGTGCCAGCAGCTTTCTTTCAGGGTTCACAGATACGCAGTATTTT	CASSFLSGFTDTQYF
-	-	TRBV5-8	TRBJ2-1	TGTGCCGAGGCAATTCGCGGGTCTAATGAGCAGTTCTTC	CAEAIRGSNEQFF
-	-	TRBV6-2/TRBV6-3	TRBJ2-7	TGTGCCAGCAGTTACGACGCTAGCAGCTACGAGCAGTACTTC	CASSYDASSYEQYF
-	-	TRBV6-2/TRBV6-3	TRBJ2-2	TGTGCCAGCAGTTATGGGGCGGGGTCGAACACCGGGGAGCTGTTTTTT	CASSYGAGSNTGELFF
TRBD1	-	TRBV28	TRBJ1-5	TGTGCCAGCAGTTTATGGGGGGGACAGGGGCGCAATCAGCCCCAGCATTTT	CASSLWGGQGRNQPQHF
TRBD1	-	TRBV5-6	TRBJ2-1	TGTGCCAGCAGCCCACTGGACAGGGACAATGAGCAGTTCTTC	CASSPLDRDNEQFF
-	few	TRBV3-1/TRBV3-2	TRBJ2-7	TGTGCCAGCAGCCCGACAGGCGCTCCCTCCTACGAGCAGTACTTC	CASSPTGAPSYEQYF
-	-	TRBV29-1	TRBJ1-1	TGCAGCGTTGGGGTTGGGGCAGCAAATGAAGCTTTCTTT	CSVGVGAANEAFF
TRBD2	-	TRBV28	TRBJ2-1	TGTGCCAGCAGTCTAGGACTAGTTTACAATGAGCAGTTCTTC	CASSLGLVYNEQFF
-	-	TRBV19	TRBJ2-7	TGTGCCAGTAGGCCCAGAGGGTCCTACGAGCAGTACTTC	CASRPRGSYEQYF
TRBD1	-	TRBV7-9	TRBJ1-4	TGTGCCAGCAGCCCTGACAGGGATAATGAAAAACTGTTTTTT	CASSPDRDNEKLFF
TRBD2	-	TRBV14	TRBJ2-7	TGTGCCAGCAGCCGAGATAGCGGGAGGGCCCCCTACGAGCAGTACTTC	CASSRDSGRAPYEQYF
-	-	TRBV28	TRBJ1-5	TGTGCCAGCAGTTCCTGGACGGGGCAGGGGTCCAATCAGCCCCAGCATTTT	CASSSWTGQGSNQPQHF
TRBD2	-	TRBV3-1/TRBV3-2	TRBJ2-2	TGTGCCAGCAGCCAAGGCCTAGCGGGAGGTTCGGCCGGGGAGCTGTTTTTT	CASSQGLAGGSAGELFF
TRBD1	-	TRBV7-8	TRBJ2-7	TGTGCCAGCAGCTCACAGACAGGGTTTAAGGCCTACGAGCAGTACTTC	CASSSQTGFKAYEQYF
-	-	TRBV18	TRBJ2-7	TGTGCCAGCTCCCCATACGGGGAGGCCAACGAGCAGTACTTC	CASSPYGEANEQYF
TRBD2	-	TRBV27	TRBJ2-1	TGTGCCAGCAGTCCCCCCCCGGGGTCGACTAGCGTGCCCTACAATGAGCAGTTCTTC	CASSPPPGSTSVPYNEQFF